These 5 T cell receptor beta chains share one sample of origin, sequenced in a study of blood T cell repertoires in COVID-19. The table came from immunoSEQ multiplex PCR; TCRdb's copy has only in-frame clones and leaves some out. The sample lists over 250,000 clones, about 88% occurring once. Sequenced: peripheral blood. These receptors were collected from a man in his 60s who had recovered from COVID-19.

V gene TRBV18 combines with J gene TRBJ2-7, with 9 bases aligning to TRBD2. The CDR3 consists of 17 residues. Germline assignment: CDR1 KGHSH and CDR2 LQKENI. V shed 0 bases, J shed 0 bases, and the junction held 6 bases outside the gene matches. Here the CDR3 DNA reads TGTGCCAGCTCACCACCGGGAAGACTAGCGGTCTCCTACGAGCAGTACTTC. This codes for CASSPPGRLAVSYEQYF.

The chain uses TRBV19 and TRBJ1-6; TRBD1 matches 8 bases. Looked up from germline, CDR1 is LNHDA and CDR2 is SQIVND (reference sequence). V was clipped by 0 bases and J by 10 bases; unmatched bases: 11. This CDR3 contains 17 residues. This CDR3 is CASSIDRPDRGGSPLHF. The CDR3, as DNA: TGTGCCAGTAGTATAGATCGTCCTGACAGGGGTGGATCACCCCTCCACTTT.

The chain links TRBV4-2 to TRBJ1-5; D is perhaps TRBD1 (6 bases). V was clipped by 0 bases and J by 1 base, with 13 bases between them. Germline V CDR1 and CDR2: LGHNA, YNFKEQ. The CDR3 is made up of 17 amino acids. This CDR3 reads CASSQDPHRESNQPQHF. The CDR3 DNA sequence: TGTGCCAGCAGCCAAGATCCCCACAGGGAGAGCAATCAGCCCCAGCATTTT.

The genes are TRBV27 and TRBJ1-5; D is possibly TRBD1 (5 bases). The CDR3 length is 16 residues. The germline V gene encodes CDR1 MNHEY and CDR2 SMNVEV (reference sequence). V dropped 5 bases and J dropped 2 bases, with 16 bases sitting between them. The CDR3 region has the DNA TGTGCCAGCAGTCCGGGGCGCGGGGCGGGCAATCAGCCCCAGCATTTT. Translating gives CASSPGRGAGNQPQHF.

The chain carries TRBV19 and TRBJ1-4; 10 nucleotides match TRBD1. Trimming took 1 base from V and 10 from J; bases not matched to a gene: 3. Germline CDR1 is LNHDA and CDR2 is SQIVND (reference sequence). The CDR3 is 14 residues long. The CDR3 coding sequence is TGTGCCAGTAGTATAGTGGGGACAGGGGTAAAACTGTTTTTT. Translating it yields CASSIVGTGVKLFF. The whole variable domain, filled in from reference TRBV19 and TRBJ1-4, reads DGGITQSPKYLFRKEGQNVTLSCEQNLNHDAMYWYRQDPGQGLRLIYYSQIVNDFQKGDIAEGYSVSREKKESFPLTVTSAQKNPTAFYLCASSIVGTGVKLFFGSGTQLSVL.